This TCR beta chain was documented in a study of shared clonotypes between healthy human individuals. Study in general: The people who gave samples were two women and a few men aged 18 to 49.

Regarding the study as a whole: The sampled material consisted only of blood, and tissue repertoires are likely to differ.

This clone was seen a single time. Its cognate antigen is unknown. The same CDR3 also results from other DNA sequences found in this sample. Evenly divided among several immunoSEQ plates was the genomic DNA of each subset. TCRdb keeps only in-frame clones here, not all; method: immunoSEQ multiplex PCR. The sample gives over a million clones, approximately 76% of which show up once; approximately 1.3% is in the top ten. This CDR3 has 14 residues. J was trimmed by 3 bases and V by 2 bases; bases with no gene match: 1. The germline gives CDR1 SGHNT, CDR2 YYREEE (reference sequence). Sequenced sample: memory CD4+ T cells sorted from blood. Subset denoted: CD45RA-negative fraction. This chain joins TRBV5-4 and TRBJ2-2; 7 bases map to TRBD1. This clonotype was obtained from a man between 18 and 35 years old in good health. The chain's CDR3 is CASSLQGYTGELFF. As DNA, the CDR3 is TGTGCCAGCAGCTTACAGGGGTACACCGGGGAGCTGTTTTTT.